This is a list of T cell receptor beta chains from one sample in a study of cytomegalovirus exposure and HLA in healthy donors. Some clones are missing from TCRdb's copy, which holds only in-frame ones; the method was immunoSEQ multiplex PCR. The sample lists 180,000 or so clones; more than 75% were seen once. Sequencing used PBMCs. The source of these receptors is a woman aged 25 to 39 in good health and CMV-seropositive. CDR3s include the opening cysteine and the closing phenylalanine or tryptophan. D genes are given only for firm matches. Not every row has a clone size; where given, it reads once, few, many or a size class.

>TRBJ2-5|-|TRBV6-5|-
TGTGCCAGCAGTTGGAGAAGGGGGGGGGTCGGTCAGTACTTC
CASSWRRGGVGQYF
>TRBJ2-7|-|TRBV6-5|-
TGTGCCAGCGGCGCAGGATTATCCTACGAGCAGTACTTC
CASGAGLSYEQYF
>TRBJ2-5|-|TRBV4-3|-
TGCGCCAGCAGCCAAGTCCGACTACCCATCGAGACCCAGTACTTC
CASSQVRLPIETQYF
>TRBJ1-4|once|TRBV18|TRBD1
TGTGCCAGCTCACCGACAGGGACTAATGAAAAACTGTTTTTT
CASSPTGTNEKLFF
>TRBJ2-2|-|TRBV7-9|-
TGTGCCAGCAGCTCTCCCCCCGGGGAGCTGTTTTTT
CASSSPPGELFF
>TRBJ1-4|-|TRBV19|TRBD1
TGTGCCAGTTCCACAGGGGGTGGTGAAAAACTGTTTTTT
CASSTGGGEKLFF
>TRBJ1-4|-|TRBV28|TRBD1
TGTGCCAGCAGCCTTCATACCGGACAGGGGGGAAAACTGTTTTTT
CASSLHTGQGGKLFF
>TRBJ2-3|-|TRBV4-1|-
TGCGCCAGCACCTACGACAGAACTCCTAGCACAGATACGCAGTATTTT
CASTYDRTPSTDTQYF
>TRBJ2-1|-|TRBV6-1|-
TGTGCCAGCAGTGAACAGGTCGTCACCTACAATGAGCAGTTCTTC
CASSEQVVTYNEQFF
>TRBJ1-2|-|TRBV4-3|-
TGCGCCAGCAGCCAAGCTTCAGACGGGTATGGCTACACCTTC
CASSQASDGYGYTF
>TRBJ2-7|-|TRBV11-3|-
TGTGCCAGCAGCGACTTAAGTCGGAGCTCCTACGAGCAGTACTTC
CASSDLSRSSYEQYF
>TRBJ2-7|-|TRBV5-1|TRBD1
TGCGCCAGCAGCCCGGGACAGGCTCTCACCTACGAGCAGTACTTC
CASSPGQALTYEQYF
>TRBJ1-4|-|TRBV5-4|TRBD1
TGTGCCAGCAGCCACCGGGACAGGGTCAATGAAAAACTGTTTTTT
CASSHRDRVNEKLFF
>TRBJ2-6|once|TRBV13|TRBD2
TGTGCCAGCAGCTTAGGACCCGTAGCGGGCTCTGGGGCCAACGTCCTGACTTTC
CASSLGPVAGSGANVLTF
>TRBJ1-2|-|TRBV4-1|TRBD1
TGCGCCAGCAGCCCCTGGACAGGGGACTATGGCTACACCTTC
CASSPWTGDYGYTF
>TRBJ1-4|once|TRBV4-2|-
TGTGCCAGCAGCCAAGTACAGACAACTAATGAAAAACTGTTTTTT
CASSQVQTTNEKLFF
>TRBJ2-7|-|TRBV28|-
TGTGCCGTGAAGGACAGTTCTTCCTACGAGCAGTACTTC
CAVKDSSSYEQYF
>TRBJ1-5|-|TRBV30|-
TGTGCCTGGAGTGCTAGGGGTCAGCCCCAGCATTTT
CAWSARGQPQHF
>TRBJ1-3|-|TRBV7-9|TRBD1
TGTTCCAGCAGCTTAGTTGGACAGGGTTCTGGAAACACCATATATTTT
CSSSLVGQGSGNTIYF
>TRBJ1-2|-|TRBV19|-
TGTGCCAGTAGAGTGGGGCAGCATTATGGCTACACCTTC
CASRVGQHYGYTF
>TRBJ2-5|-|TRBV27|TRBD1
TGTGCCAGCAGTTTAGCAGGGGGCGGCCAAGAGACCCAGTACTTC
CASSLAGGGQETQYF
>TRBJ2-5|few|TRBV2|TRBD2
TGTGCCAGCAGTGAAAGGCTAGCGGGGGGCAGAGAGACCCAGTACTTC
CASSERLAGGRETQYF
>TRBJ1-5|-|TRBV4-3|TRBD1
TGCGCCAGCAGCCAGGGACAGGGGGCCGATCAGCCCCAGCATTTT
CASSQGQGADQPQHF
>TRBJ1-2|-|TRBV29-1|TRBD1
TGCAGCGTTGAACGAGGGGGCGATGGCTACACCTTC
CSVERGGDGYTF
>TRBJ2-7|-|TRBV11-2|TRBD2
TGTGCCAGCAGCCCAGGCGCGGGGGGCTACGAGCAGTACTTC
CASSPGAGGYEQYF
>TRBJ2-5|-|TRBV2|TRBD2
TGTGCCAGCAGCAGACTAGCGGGGTCTCGAGAGACCCAGTACTTC
CASSRLAGSRETQYF
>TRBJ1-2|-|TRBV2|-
TGTGCCAGCAGCTTGGCCCCCGGGGACTATGGCTACACCTTC
CASSLAPGDYGYTF
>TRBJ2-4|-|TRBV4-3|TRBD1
TGCGCCAGCAGCCAAGATTGGGACAGTGGCAAAAACATTCAGTACTTC
CASSQDWDSGKNIQYF
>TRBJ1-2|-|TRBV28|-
TGTGCCATCCCGGAGGGGAGGACGGGTTATGGCTACACCTTC
CAIPEGRTGYGYTF
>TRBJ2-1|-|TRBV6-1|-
TGTGCCAGCCCCGAGGGGGGGGGCGCCCAGTATGAGCAGTTCTTC
CASPEGGGAQYEQFF
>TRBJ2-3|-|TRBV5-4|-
TGTGCCAGCAGCTTGGGGTGGCCGGGTGATACGCAGTATTTT
CASSLGWPGDTQYF
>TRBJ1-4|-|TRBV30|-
TGTGCCTGGAGTCCCGCGGTGGCGGGAGGGGGAAAACTGTTTTTT
CAWSPAVAGGGKLFF
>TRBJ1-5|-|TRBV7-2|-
TGTGCCAGCAGCTTAAGGAAGGTGGGAGTAGATAGCAATCAGCCCCAGCATTTT
CASSLRKVGVDSNQPQHF
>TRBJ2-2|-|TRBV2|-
TGTGCCAGCAGTGAAGTCGGGATCGCCGGGGAGCTGTTTTTT
CASSEVGIAGELFF
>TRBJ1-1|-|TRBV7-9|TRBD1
TGTGCCAGCAGCGGTCAGGGGGGCACTGAAGCTTTCTTT
CASSGQGGTEAFF
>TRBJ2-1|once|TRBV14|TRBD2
TGTGCCAGCAGCCAAGAGACGGGGGGGACCGAGGCGCAGTTCTTC
CASSQETGGTEAQFF
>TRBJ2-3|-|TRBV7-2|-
TGTGCCAGCAGCCCGTCTAGCAGCACAGATACGCAGTATTTT
CASSPSSSTDTQYF
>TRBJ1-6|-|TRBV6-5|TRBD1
TGTGCCAGCAGCCGTGGGGGACAGGGTAATTCACCCCTCCACTTT
CASSRGGQGNSPLHF
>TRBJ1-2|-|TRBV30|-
TGTGCCTGGAGTGTAACTCGGGGTGGCTATGGCTACACCTTC
CAWSVTRGGYGYTF
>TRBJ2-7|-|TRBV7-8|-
TGTGCCAGCAGCTCTTGGCCCACATTAAGCTCCTACGAGCAGTACTTC
CASSSWPTLSSYEQYF
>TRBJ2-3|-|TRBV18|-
TGTGCCAGCTCACTCCTGTTCACAGATACGCAGTATTTT
CASSLLFTDTQYF
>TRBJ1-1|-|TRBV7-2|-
TGTGCCAGCAGCTTCGGAGGGAGAGGGACTGAAGCTTTCTTT
CASSFGGRGTEAFF
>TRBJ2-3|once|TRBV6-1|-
TGTGCCAGCAGTGAAATAGGGGGGGGGAGCACAGATACGCAGTATTTT
CASSEIGGGSTDTQYF
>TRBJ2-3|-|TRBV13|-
TGTGCCAGCAGTCAGCAGGCGGGCTGGGCCCCAGATACGCAGTATTTT
CASSQQAGWAPDTQYF
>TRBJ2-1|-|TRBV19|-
TGTGCCAGTAGTATACGAGGGGCCACACAGGGATGGGGCAATGAGCAGTTCTTC
CASSIRGATQGWGNEQFF
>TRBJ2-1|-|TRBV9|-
TGTGCCAGCAGCGTAGCTACTGGAGCCTACAATGAGCAGTTCTTC
CASSVATGAYNEQFF
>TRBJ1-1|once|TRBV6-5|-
TGTGCCAGCAGTTACGGGGGGAGAAGGGTTGGAGCTTTCTTT
CASSYGGRRVGAFF
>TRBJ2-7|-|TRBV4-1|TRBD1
TGCGCCAGCAGCCAAGATAGGGCGGGACAGGCGAACTACGAGCAGTACTTC
CASSQDRAGQANYEQYF
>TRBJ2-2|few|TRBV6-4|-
TGTGCCAGCAGTGCGGAGGACCTGACCGGGGAGCTGTTTTTT
CASSAEDLTGELFF
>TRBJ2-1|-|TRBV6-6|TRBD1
TGTGCCACCGTGGGACAGGGGGCTTACAATGAGCAGTTCTTC
CATVGQGAYNEQFF
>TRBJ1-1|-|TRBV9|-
TGTGCCAGCAGCGTAGGAGTGGTTGACATTCAAGCCGAAGCTTTCTTT
CASSVGVVDIQAEAFF
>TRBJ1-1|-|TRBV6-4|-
TGTGCCAGCAGTATGTTTCGGAACACTGAAGCTTTCTTT
CASSMFRNTEAFF
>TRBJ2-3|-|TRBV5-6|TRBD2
TGTGCCAGCAGCTTGGTTGGGCTAGCGGGGGGCACAGATACGCAGTATTTT
CASSLVGLAGGTDTQYF